What follows are 30 T cell receptor beta chains derived from one specimen sequenced in a study of T-cell memory formation after mild COVID-19. Each CDR3 protein gets one entry after TCRdb re-called the 5' RACE reads with MiXCR. Of 550,000 to 650,000 distinct CDR3 sequences in the sample, roughly a sixth were seen once. Material for sequencing was PBMCs or a T cell subset sorted from them (not recorded which). The source of these receptors is an adult woman who had mild COVID-19 (a few samples of this study predate the infection). Cell type and time point are not known.

This clonotype was seen only a few times. V gene TRBV2 combines with J gene TRBJ2-1; D is unresolved. CDR1 is SNHLY and CDR2 is FYNNEI in the germline V gene. The CDR3 length is 11 residues. The V end was cut by 5 bases, the J end by 10 bases, with 9 bases between. The CDR3 loop is CASSKLGEQFF. The CDR3 coding sequence is TGTGCCAGCAGTAAGCTGGGGGAGCAGTTCTTC.

The sample holds a few counts of this clonotype. V and J are TRBV9 and TRBJ2-1; 9 nucleotides agree with TRBD1. This CDR3 is built from 14 residues. Germline-derived CDR1 and CDR2 are SGDLS and YYNGEE. V dropped 4 bases and J dropped 9; count of bases not matched to a gene: 8. In DNA form, the CDR3 reads TGTGCCAGCAGCCCAGGACAGGGGCCCCGTGAGCAGTTCTTC. It specifies CASSPGQGPREQFF. Variable domain in full (rest from reference TRBV9 and TRBJ2-1): DSGVTQTPKHLITATGQRVTLRCSPRSGDLSVYWYQQSLDQGLQFLIQYYNGEERAKGNILERFSAQQFPDLHSELNLSSLELGDSALYFCASSPGQGPREQFFGPGTRLTVL.

This chain joins TRBV19 and TRBJ1-5; no firm D call. The CDR3 consists of 13 residues. CDR1 and CDR2 (germline): LNHDA, SQIVND (reference sequence). Trimming removed 7 bases from V and 0 bases from J, with 7 bases in between. The CDR3 protein is CASNIGSNQPQHF. The DNA for the CDR3 is TGTGCCAGTAACATCGGTAGCAATCAGCCCCAGCATTTT. Supplemented by reference TRBV19 and TRBJ1-5, the full variable domain reads DGGITQSPKYLFRKEGQNVTLSCEQNLNHDAMYWYRQDPGQGLRLIYYSQIVNDFQKGDIAEGYSVSREKKESFPLTVTSAQKNPTAFYLCASNIGSNQPQHFGDGTRLSIL.

The chain links TRBV28 to TRBJ2-7, with TRBD1 identical over 10 bases. This CDR3 is built from 13 residues. Germline assignment: CDR1 MDHEN and CDR2 SYDVKM. With V trimmed by 6 bases and J by 5 bases, 4 bases remained unmatched. CDR3 in DNA: TGTGCCAGCAGAGGGACAGGGGTCCACGAGCAGTACTTC. Amino acid sequence: CASRGTGVHEQYF.

This clonotype was counted a few times. The genes are TRBV12-3 or TRBV12-4 and TRBJ1-4; weak D call: TRBD1 (5 bases). V was cut by 1 base and J by 5 bases, with 14 bases left in between. CDR3 size: 16 residues. CDR3 loop: CASSLGVGRVNEKLFF. CDR3 coding DNA: TGTGCCAGCAGTTTAGGAGTAGGCAGGGTGAATGAAAAACTGTTTTTT.

This clonotype has just a few counts. V usage is TRBV24-1 and J usage is TRBJ2-7; 9 bases map to TRBD1. Germline CDR1 KGHDR, CDR2 SFDVKD. V shed 3 bases, J shed 4 bases, and the junction held 6 bases outside the gene matches. The CDR3 length is 15 residues. CDR3 amino acids: CATSDPPGQGYEQYF. CDR3 sequence (DNA): TGTGCCACCAGTGATCCTCCGGGACAGGGATACGAGCAGTACTTC.

CDR3 DNA: TGCAGTGCTACTCGTCCGGGACTAGCGGGTGCGGGGTCCTACAATGAGCAGTTCTTC. The encoded protein is CSATRPGLAGAGSYNEQFF. The rearrangement uses TRBV20-1 and TRBJ2-1; 12 bases match TRBD2. The junction had 14 bases not matched to a gene; V was cut back by 4 bases and J by 1 base. From germline, CDR1 is DFQATT and CDR2 SNEGSKA (reference sequence). The CDR3 contains 19 residues.

The sample holds many counts of this clonotype. Relative to the germline gene, one junction end is altered; a read error may explain this. The chain uses TRBV12-3 or TRBV12-4 and TRBJ1-3; D remains ambiguous. This CDR3 spans 9 amino acids. The CDR3 bases are TGTGCCAGCAGTCCGCCATGGATTTTT. This translates into CASSPPWIF.

This chain links TRBV6-6 with TRBJ1-6; a possible D gene is TRBD1 (6 bases). The CDR3 has 14 residues. The V end was cut by 6 bases, the J end by 7 bases, with 13 bases between. Germline V lookup: CDR1 MNHNY, CDR2 SVGAGI (reference sequence). CDR3 bases: TGTGCCAGCAGGCCCGGGACACCGAATTCACCCCTCCACTTT. It specifies CASRPGTPNSPLHF.

This rearrangement joins TRBV6-5 to TRBJ1-2; weak D call: TRBD1 (6 bases). Germline CDR1 is MNHEY and CDR2 is SVGAGI. The V end was cut by 0 bases, the J end by 5 bases, with 16 bases between. The CDR3 spans 16 residues. The CDR3 coding sequence is TGTGCCAGCAGTTACTCTCCGGGATCGAGGGGGTATGGCTACACCTTC. This gives the protein CASSYSPGSRGYGYTF.

The chain joins TRBV27 to TRBJ2-3; D possibly matches TRBD1 or TRBD2 (5 bases each). The CDR3 covers 15 residues. Germline CDR1 reads MNHEY; CDR2 reads SMNVEV (reference sequence). Trimming took 11 bases from V and 4 from J, leaving 22 bases between them. CDR3 sequence reads: CAVSPRAGRPDTQYF. The CDR3 DNA follows: TGTGCCGTATCACCAAGGGCAGGGAGACCAGATACGCAGTATTTT.

This clonotype came up a few times. This chain uses TRBV5-1 with TRBJ2-1; weak D call: TRBD2 (5 bases). Trimming pared 2 bases from V and 6 bases from J, leaving 15 bases between. The CDR3 runs to 15 residues. Per germline, CDR1 SGHRS and CDR2 YFSETQ. CDR3 amino acids: CASSFFVEGGNEQFF. CDR3 sequence (DNA): TGCGCCAGCAGCTTTTTCGTGGAAGGAGGCAATGAGCAGTTCTTC.

The rearrangement links TRBV9 to TRBJ1-2; D unclear. The CDR3 is 14 amino acids. CDR1 and CDR2 from the germline V gene are SGDLS and YYNGEE. Trimming left V 1 base short and J 3 bases short, with 10 bases between. CDR3 sequence (DNA): TGTGCCAGCAGCGTAAATGGCCCGGACTATGGCTACACCTTC. It yields the protein CASSVNGPDYGYTF.

The table lists this clonotype with a few counts. The chain couples TRBV24-1 to TRBJ2-2; TRBD2 is a possible D gene (6 bases). Trimming left V 6 bases short and J 3 bases short, with 16 bases between. The CDR3 is made up of 16 amino acids. Germline V gene sequence: CDR1 KGHDR, CDR2 SFDVKD. In DNA form, the CDR3 reads TGTGCCACCAGTTTGGGGGGTTTCGAGGACACCGGGGAGCTGTTTTTT. As protein: CATSLGGFEDTGELFF.

V and J are TRBV4-2 and TRBJ2-1, with 7 nucleotides matching TRBD2. After removal of 3 bases from V and 2 bases from J, the junction contained 4 bases not matched to a gene. Looked up from germline, CDR1 is LGHNA and CDR2 is YNFKEQ. This CDR3 has 15 residues. The CDR3 reads CASSQGGPAYNEQFF. CDR3 nucleotide sequence: TGTGCCAGCAGCCAGGGAGGGCCGGCCTACAATGAGCAGTTCTTC.

This clonotype was seen repeatedly, ten times or more. The V and J genes are TRBV18 and TRBJ1-1; TRBD1 agrees at 8 bases. This CDR3 region has 15 residues. V was pared by 6 bases and J by 3 bases, with 9 bases of the junction left unmatched. CDR1 and CDR2 (germline): KGHSH, LQKENI. The CDR3 is CASSFRQGRDTEAFF. The CDR3 DNA reads as TGTGCCAGCTCCTTTAGACAGGGGAGAGACACTGAAGCTTTCTTT.

The genes are TRBV20-1 and TRBJ2-7; D may be TRBD1 (6 bases). V lost 3 bases and J lost 7, with 25 bases in between. This CDR3 comprises 16 residues. Germline V CDR1 and CDR2: DFQATT, SNEGSKA (reference sequence). CDR3 sequence: CSASDANQGYAWEQYF. In DNA, the CDR3 is TGCAGTGCTAGCGATGCCAATCAGGGGTATGCTTGGGAGCAGTACTTC.

The chain is built from TRBV7-9 and TRBJ2-1; D gene unclear. CDR3 length: 11 amino acids. V dropped 8 bases and J dropped 4 bases, with 6 bases sitting between them. Germline CDR1 and CDR2: SEHNR and FQNEAQ (reference sequence). In DNA form, the CDR3 reads TGTGCCAGCTTCGGGTACAATGAGCAGTTCTTC. Its translation is CASFGYNEQFF.

V and J are TRBV5-4 and TRBJ2-1; 11 positions agree with TRBD2. Trimming at V came to 1 base and at J to 8 bases, leaving 8 bases not matched to a gene. CDR3 size: 16 residues. The germline V gene has CDR1 SGHNT and CDR2 YYREEE (reference sequence). The DNA for the CDR3 is TGTGCCAGCAGCTTGAAAACCCTAGCGGGGGGCCATGAGCAGTTCTTC. This sequence encodes CASSLKTLAGGHEQFF.

This clonotype turned up a few times. The chain recombines TRBV3-1 with TRBJ1-5; D unresolved. CDR3 size: 14 residues. Between the trimmed V and J ends, which lost 5 bases and 1 base, there was a span of 9 bases. Germline CDR1 LGHDT, CDR2 YNNKEL (reference sequence). The CDR3 spells CASSNGWSNQPQHF. The CDR3 DNA follows: TGTGCCAGCAGCAACGGGTGGAGCAATCAGCCCCAGCATTTT.

The V gene is TRBV7-9, the J gene TRBJ2-5, with D possibly TRBD1 on 6 matching bases. The V gene's germline CDR1 is SEHNR and CDR2 FQNEAQ (reference sequence). V was shortened by 6 bases and J by 2 bases, with 13 bases between the two germline ends. CDR3 length equals 14 residues. CDR3 sequence (DNA): TGTGCCAGCAGTTACAGGGAATGGCAAGAGACCCAGTACTTC. It encodes CASSYREWQETQYF.

The chain employs TRBV7-2 and TRBJ2-6; 7 bases align to TRBD2. The CDR3 totals 14 residues. V lost 8 bases and J lost 10; bases outside the gene matches: 11. Germline-derived CDR1 and CDR2 are SGHTA and FQGNSA. The CDR3 DNA sequence: TGTGCCAGCCGGGGCCCGCGGGAGAGAAACGTCCTGACTTTC. It yields the protein CASRGPRERNVLTF.

The gene calls are TRBV5-1 and TRBJ1-1, with D perhaps matching TRBD1 (5 bases). The CDR3 spans 16 residues. CDR1 and CDR2 (germline): SGHRS, YFSETQ. Trimming shortened V by 0 bases and J by 0 bases, and 12 bases separated the two germline ends. CDR3 region: CASSLEPGTMNTEAFF. The DNA of the CDR3 is TGCGCCAGCAGCTTGGAGCCAGGGACCATGAACACTGAAGCTTTCTTT.

This clonotype was recorded many times. This rearrangement joins TRBV20-1 to TRBJ2-7; D possibly matches TRBD1 or TRBD2 (5 bases each). The CDR3 covers 11 residues. Germline V CDR1 and CDR2: DFQATT, SNEGSKA (reference sequence). Trimming took off 3 bases at V and 6 bases at J, with 9 bases between the two ends. The CDR3 DNA reads TGCAGTGCTAGTTCGGGGCTCGAGCAGTACTTC. This gives the protein CSASSGLEQYF.

V gene TRBV4-1 combines with J gene TRBJ1-5; D not certain. V gave up 1 base and J gave up 0 bases, with 10 bases separating them. Germline assignment: CDR1 MGHRA and CDR2 YSYEKL. The CDR3 spans 16 residues. The CDR3 is CASSQGPGHSNQPQHF. DNA for the CDR3: TGCGCCAGCAGCCAAGGACCCGGGCATAGCAATCAGCCCCAGCATTTT.

A few counts support this clonotype. J is TRBJ2-7 and V is TRBV10-3, with 7 nucleotides matching TRBD1. The CDR3 is 11 residues long. Per the germline V gene, CDR1 is ENHRY and CDR2 is SYGVKD. V lost 9 bases and J lost 4; bases outside the gene matches: 3. The CDR3 sequence: CAIQGEYEQYF. CDR3 in DNA: TGTGCCATTCAGGGGGAGTACGAGCAGTACTTC.

This clonotype was recorded a few times. The chain links TRBV24-1 to TRBJ2-1, with 8 positions matching TRBD2. V was clipped by 3 bases and J by 5 bases; unmatched bases: 2. The CDR3 is 14 residues long. Germline CDR1 KGHDR, CDR2 SFDVKD. This CDR3 reads CATSDLAGHNEQFF. As DNA, the CDR3 is TGTGCCACCAGTGATCTAGCGGGCCACAATGAGCAGTTCTTC.

The V and J genes are TRBV9 and TRBJ1-1; D is ambiguous. V was shortened by 0 bases and J by 0 bases, with 12 bases between the two germline ends. Germline V gene data show CDR1 as SGDLS and CDR2 as YYNGEE. This CDR3 spans 16 amino acids. The CDR3 protein is CASSVGAGGMNTEAFF. As DNA, the CDR3 is TGTGCCAGCAGCGTAGGCGCCGGAGGTATGAACACTGAAGCTTTCTTT.

The chain combines TRBV7-2 with TRBJ2-7; D is possibly TRBD1 or TRBD2 (5 bases each). Germline values: CDR1 SGHTA, CDR2 FQGNSA. The length of the CDR3 is 17 residues. V gave up 1 base and J gave up 0 bases, with 16 bases separating them. The CDR3 nucleotides are TGTGCCAGCAGCTTAGAGCTTGGGACGATGAGCTCCTACGAGCAGTACTTC. The encoded protein is CASSLELGTMSSYEQYF.

This clonotype has just a few counts. The CDR3 sequence is CASSLAAGVTYEQYF. CDR3 DNA: TGTGCCAGCAGCTTAGCAGCGGGAGTGACCTACGAGCAGTACTTC. The V call is TRBV7-2, the J call TRBJ2-7; 8 nucleotides match TRBD2. The CDR3 totals 15 residues. The V and J ends lost 0 bases and 2 bases, in that order; junction bases with no gene match: 3. The V gene's germline CDR1 is SGHTA and CDR2 FQGNSA.